This TCR beta chain was obtained from a study of T cell responses to AZD1222 COVID-19 vaccine. Libraries were prepared by immunoSEQ multiplex PCR; TCRdb keeps only in-frame clonotypes and omits some of them. This table has fewer than 75,000 clones, about 90% appearing once. This clonotype originated in an adult who received the MenACWY meningococcal vaccine as a control. The source material was peripheral blood, sampled 28 days after the second dose of the MenACWY control vaccine.

CDR3 sequence reads: CASSPVKVISTDTQYF. Here the CDR3 DNA reads TGTGCCAGCAGCCCCGTAAAAGTTATTAGCACAGATACGCAGTATTTT. The J gene is TRBJ2-3, the V gene TRBV6-2 or TRBV6-3, with D unclear. Trimming took 6 bases from V and 0 from J, leaving 16 bases between them. Germline assignment: CDR1 MNHEY and CDR2 SVGEGT. This CDR3 region has 16 residues.